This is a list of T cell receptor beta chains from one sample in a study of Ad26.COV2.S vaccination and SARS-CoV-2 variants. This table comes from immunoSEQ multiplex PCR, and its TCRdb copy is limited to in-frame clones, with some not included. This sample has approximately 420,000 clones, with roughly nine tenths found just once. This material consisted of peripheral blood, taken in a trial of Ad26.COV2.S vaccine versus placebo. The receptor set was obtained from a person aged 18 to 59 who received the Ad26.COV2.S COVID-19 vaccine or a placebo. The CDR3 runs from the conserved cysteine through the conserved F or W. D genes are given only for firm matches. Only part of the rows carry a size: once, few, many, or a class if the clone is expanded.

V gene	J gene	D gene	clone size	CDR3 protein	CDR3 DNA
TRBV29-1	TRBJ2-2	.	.	CSVTLGTGELFF	TGCAGCGTCACTCTAGGGACCGGGGAGCTGTTTTTT
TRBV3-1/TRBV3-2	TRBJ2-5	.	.	CASSQDWAGEETQYF	TGTGCCAGCAGCCAAGATTGGGCCGGGGAGGAGACCCAGTACTTC
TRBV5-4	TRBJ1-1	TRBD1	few	CASREQGATEAFF	TGTGCCAGCAGGGAACAGGGGGCAACTGAAGCTTTCTTT
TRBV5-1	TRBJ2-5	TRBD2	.	CASSAGEETQYF	TGCGCCAGCAGTGCGGGGGAAGAGACCCAGTACTTC
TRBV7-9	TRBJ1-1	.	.	CASSLAQGVNTEAFF	TGTGCCAGCAGCTTAGCCCAAGGGGTGAACACTGAAGCTTTCTTT
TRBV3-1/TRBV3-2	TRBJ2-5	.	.	CASSWTVQETQYF	TGTGCCAGCTCCTGGACGGTTCAAGAGACCCAGTACTTC
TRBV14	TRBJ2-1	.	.	CASRPSLILRLEDDEQFF	TGTGCCAGCAGGCCGTCTCTGATTCTGAGATTGGAAGACGATGAGCAGTTCTTC
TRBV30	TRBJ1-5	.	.	CAWSGPNQPQHF	TGTGCCTGGAGTGGCCCGAATCAGCCCCAGCATTTT
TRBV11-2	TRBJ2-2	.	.	CASTTPYGRRGTGELFF	TGTGCCAGCACCACCCCCTACGGAAGACGTGGCACCGGGGAGCTGTTTTTT
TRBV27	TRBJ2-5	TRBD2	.	CASSWSGAQETQYF	TGTGCCAGCAGTTGGAGCGGGGCCCAAGAGACCCAGTACTTC
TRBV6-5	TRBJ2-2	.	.	CATARQANTGELFF	TGTGCCACCGCTCGCCAGGCGAACACCGGGGAGCTGTTTTTT
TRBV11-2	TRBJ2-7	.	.	CASSLAQAHEQYF	TGTGCCAGCAGCTTAGCTCAGGCCCACGAGCAGTACTTC
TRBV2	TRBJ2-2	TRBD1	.	CASKDRANTGELFF	TGTGCCAGCAAGGACAGGGCGAACACCGGGGAGCTGTTTTTT
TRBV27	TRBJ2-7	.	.	CASSLSIGGGSSYEQYF	TGTGCCAGCAGTTTATCGATAGGGGGGGGGAGCTCCTACGAGCAGTACTTC
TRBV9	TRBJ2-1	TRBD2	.	CASSPLAGVNEQFF	TGTGCCAGCAGCCCTCTAGCGGGGGTCAATGAGCAGTTCTTC
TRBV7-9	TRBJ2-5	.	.	CASSLGDWQETQYF	TGTGCCAGCAGCTTAGGGGACTGGCAAGAGACCCAGTACTTC
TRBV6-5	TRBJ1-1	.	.	CASSRLKNTEAFF	TGTGCCAGCAGTCGACTGAAGAACACTGAAGCTTTCTTT
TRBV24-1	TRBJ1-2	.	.	CATGADYGYTF	TGTGCCACAGGGGCCGACTATGGCTACACCTTC
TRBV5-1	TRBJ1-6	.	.	CASSLGPSSPLHF	TGCGCCAGCAGCTTGGGCCCGAGTTCACCCCTCCACTTT
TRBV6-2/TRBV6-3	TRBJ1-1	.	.	CASSQAFSNTEAFF	TGTGCCAGCAGTCAGGCTTTCTCGAACACTGAAGCTTTCTTT
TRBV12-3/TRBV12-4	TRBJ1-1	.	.	CASSPDWNTEAFF	TGTGCCAGCAGCCCTGACTGGAACACTGAAGCTTTCTTT
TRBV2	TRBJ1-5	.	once	CASSGSRGNQPQHF	TGTGCCAGCAGTGGGAGCAGGGGAAATCAGCCCCAGCATTTT
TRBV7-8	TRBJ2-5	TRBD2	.	CASRKLAAIQETQYF	TGTGCCAGCAGAAAACTAGCGGCCATTCAAGAGACCCAGTACTTC
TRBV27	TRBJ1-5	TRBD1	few	CASSPSTGWGNQPQHF	TGTGCCAGCAGCCCATCGACAGGGTGGGGCAATCAGCCCCAGCATTTT
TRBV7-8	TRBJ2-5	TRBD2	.	CASSPRLAGGQETQYF	TGTGCCAGCAGCCCCCGACTAGCGGGGGGTCAAGAGACCCAGTACTTC
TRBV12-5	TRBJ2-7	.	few	CASGPAYEQYF	TGTGCTAGTGGTCCTGCATACGAGCAGTACTTC
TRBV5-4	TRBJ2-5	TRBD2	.	CASSLSLVLAEETQYF	TGTGCCAGCAGCTTATCGTTGGTACTAGCGGAAGAGACCCAGTACTTC
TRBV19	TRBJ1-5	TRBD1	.	CASRRTGRFDNSNQPQHF	TGTGCCAGTAGGCGGACAGGGCGGTTCGATAATAGCAATCAGCCCCAGCATTTT
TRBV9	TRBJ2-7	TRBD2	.	CASSAGEGRARGEQYF	TGTGCCAGCAGCGCCGGGGAGGGCAGGGCGAGAGGCGAGCAGTACTTC
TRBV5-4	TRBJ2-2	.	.	CASSHDLRGNTGELFF	TGTGCCAGCAGCCACGATTTGCGGGGAAACACCGGGGAGCTGTTTTTT
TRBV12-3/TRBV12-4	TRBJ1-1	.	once	CASSAGRNTEAFF	TGTGCCAGCAGCGCCGGTAGGAACACTGAAGCTTTCTTT
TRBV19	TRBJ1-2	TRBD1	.	CATHPQQGALRYGYTF	TGTGCCACCCACCCTCAACAGGGGGCCCTAAGATATGGCTACACCTTC
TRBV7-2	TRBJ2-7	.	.	CASSLRFVVGATSEEQYF	TGTGCCAGCAGCTTACGGTTCGTTGTAGGGGCAACCTCTGAGGAGCAGTACTTC
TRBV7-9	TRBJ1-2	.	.	CASRPTLAYGYTF	TGTGCCAGCAGACCTACACTAGCCTATGGCTACACCTTC
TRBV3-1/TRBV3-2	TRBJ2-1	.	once	CASSQVDEQFF	TGTGCCAGCAGCCAAGTGGATGAGCAGTTCTTC
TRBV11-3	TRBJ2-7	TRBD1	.	CASSFSYRGRKIEFYEQYF	TGTGCCAGCAGCTTTTCTTACAGGGGGCGGAAGATAGAATTCTACGAGCAGTACTTC
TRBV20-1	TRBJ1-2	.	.	CSAAKLSGYTF	TGCAGTGCGGCAAAATTAAGCGGCTACACCTTC
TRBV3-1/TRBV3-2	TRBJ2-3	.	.	CASSQRFRGGTDTQYF	TGTGCCAGCAGCCAGCGTTTCAGGGGGGGCACAGATACGCAGTATTTT
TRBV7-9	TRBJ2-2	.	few	CASSLNTGELFF	TGTGCCAGCAGCTTAAACACCGGGGAGCTGTTTTTT
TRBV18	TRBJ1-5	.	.	CASSPGGDQPQHF	TGTGCCAGCTCACCAGGGGGGGATCAGCCCCAGCATTTT
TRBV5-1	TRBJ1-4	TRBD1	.	CASSPRDSNEKLFF	TGCGCCAGCAGCCCCCGGGACAGCAATGAAAAACTGTTTTTT
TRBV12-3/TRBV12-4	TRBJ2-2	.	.	CASSPGPGELFF	TGTGCCAGCAGTCCGGGCCCCGGGGAGCTGTTTTTT
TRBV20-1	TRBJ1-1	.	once	CSASLGGFGGTEAFF	TGCAGTGCTAGTTTGGGGGGATTTGGCGGCACTGAAGCTTTCTTT
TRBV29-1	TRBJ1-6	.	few	CSVLSGDYNSPLHF	TGCAGCGTTCTGTCGGGGGATTATAATTCACCCCTCCACTTT